These 31 T cell receptor beta chains originate from one sample sequenced in a study of shared clonotypes between healthy human individuals. Profiling relied on immunoSEQ multiplex PCR, and the TCRdb table lists in-frame clones only, not all of them. The profile shows hundreds of thousands of clones, about three quarters of them singletons. Sequenced: memory CD4+ T cells sorted from blood. Subset defined: CD45RA-negative fraction. The receptors stem from a woman in her 30s in good health.

The chain carries TRBV29-1 and TRBJ2-7, with 7 nucleotides matching TRBD1. Germline loops: CDR1 SQVTM, CDR2 ANQGSEA. V shed 6 bases, J shed 5 bases, and the junction held 13 bases outside the gene matches. This CDR3 has 14 amino acids. This CDR3 reads CSVMGRGIYNEQYF. CDR3 in DNA: TGCAGCGTCATGGGCAGGGGGATTTACAACGAGCAGTACTTC.

This chain joins TRBV5-1 and TRBJ2-7; D perhaps matches TRBD1 (5 bases). The germline CDR1 and CDR2 sequences are SGHRS and YFSETQ. The CDR3 is 17 amino acids. V lost 0 bases to trimming and J lost 6 bases, with 22 bases between them. CDR3 loop: CASSLGASRVVVGEQYF. DNA of the CDR3: TGCGCCAGCAGCTTGGGGGCAAGCAGGGTTGTAGTAGGCGAGCAGTACTTC.

Concerning this clone: The same CDR3 can be traced to other DNA sequences in this sample. The chain links TRBV7-6 to TRBJ1-5; weak D call: TRBD1 (5 bases). The CDR3 totals 13 residues. V lost 2 bases and J 7 bases, leaving 9 bases between the germline ends. Germline V gene sequence: CDR1 SGHVS, CDR2 FNYEAQ. The CDR3 sequence: CASSLQGGQPQHF. CDR3 DNA: TGTGCCAGCAGCTTACAGGGAGGACAGCCCCAGCATTTT.

This chain connects TRBV6-1 to TRBJ1-2; no reliable D call. Germline-derived CDR1 and CDR2 are MNHNS and SASEGT. The CDR3 is 11 amino acids. Trimming removed 7 bases from V and 3 bases from J, with 6 bases in between. This chain's CDR3 is CASKRDYGYTF. CDR3 bases: TGTGCCAGCAAGCGGGACTATGGCTACACCTTC.

The chain joins TRBV5-1 to TRBJ2-7; D remains unclear. Germline CDR1 SGHRS, CDR2 YFSETQ. CDR3 length equals 13 residues. The V end lost 3 bases, the J end lost 3 bases, and 10 bases lay between the germline ends. The CDR3 region is CASSSQWGYEQYF. DNA for the CDR3: TGCGCCAGCAGCTCCCAGTGGGGCTACGAGCAGTACTTC.

This rearrangement joins TRBV7-8 to TRBJ2-1; TRBD2 aligns across 8 bases. The germline gives CDR1 SGHVS, CDR2 FQNEAQ. J gave up 3 bases and V 11 bases, and 6 bases lay outside the gene matches. This CDR3 is built from 13 residues. The CDR3 spells CAVWTSSYNEQFF. The DNA for the CDR3 is TGTGCCGTTTGGACTAGCAGCTACAATGAGCAGTTCTTC.

The J gene is TRBJ2-1, the V gene TRBV15, with D perhaps matching TRBD2 (5 bases). This CDR3 has 14 residues. CDR1 LNHNV and CDR2 YYDKDF come from the germline V gene (reference sequence). V was trimmed by 5 bases and J by 7 bases, leaving 15 bases between them. For the CDR3, the DNA is TGTGCCACCAGCGGACTGGGGAGTAGAAATGAGCAGTTCTTC. It translates to CATSGLGSRNEQFF.

This chain joins TRBV5-8 and TRBJ1-5, with D maybe TRBD1 (5 bases). Germline CDR1 SGHTS, CDR2 YDEGEE. CDR3 length: 15 amino acids. Trimming took off 6 bases at V and 4 bases at J, with 17 bases between the two ends. CDR3 sequence: CASTLSGTVNQPQHF. The CDR3 bases are TGTGCCAGCACCCTATCGGGGACGGTAAATCAGCCCCAGCATTTT.

The V and J genes are TRBV14 and TRBJ1-4; D remains ambiguous. The CDR3 loop spans 13 amino acids. Per the germline V gene, CDR1 is SGHDN and CDR2 is FVKESK. The V and J ends lost 3 bases and 5 bases respectively, with 7 bases between them. The CDR3 loop is CASSHAENEKLFF. The CDR3 DNA sequence: TGTGCCAGCAGCCATGCAGAGAATGAAAAACTGTTTTTT.

The rearrangement joins TRBV5-1 to TRBJ2-7; either TRBD1 or TRBD2 may supply D (7 bases each). This CDR3 is 16 amino acids long. V dropped 4 bases and J dropped 7 bases, with 24 bases sitting between them. Germline CDR1 SGHRS, CDR2 YFSETQ. The CDR3 sequence is CASSPGGGADLWEQYF. The CDR3, as DNA: TGCGCCAGCAGCCCAGGGGGGGGAGCGGACCTGTGGGAGCAGTACTTC.

The V and J genes are TRBV11-2 and TRBJ2-7, with 8 bases lining up with TRBD2. V lost 5 bases to trimming and J lost 2 bases; unmatched junction nucleotides: 5. CDR1 is SGHAT, CDR2 FQNNGV, per germline. This CDR3 contains 14 residues. The CDR3 spells CASSRSGSAYEQYF. The CDR3 DNA is TGTGCCAGCAGCCGGAGCGGGAGCGCCTACGAGCAGTACTTC. Looking up the rest from reference TRBV11-2 and TRBJ2-7 gives the full variable domain: EAGVAQSPRYKIIEKRQSVAFWCNPISGHATLYWYQQILGQGPKLLIQFQNNGVVDDSQLPKDRFSAERLKGVDSTLKIQPAKLEDSAVYLCASSRSGSAYEQYFGPGTRLTVT.

This chain links TRBV7-8 with TRBJ1-5; possibly TRBD1 for D (6 bases). This CDR3 has 16 amino acids. The ends were cut back, 2 bases at V and 6 bases at J, with 17 bases in the middle. Germline CDR1 SGHVS, CDR2 FQNEAQ. In nucleotides, the CDR3 is TGTGCCAGCAGCTTACAGGGGTTAGGGCAAGGTCAGCCCCAGCATTTT. This translates into CASSLQGLGQGQPQHF. The entire variable domain, with the rest obtained from reference TRBV7-8 and TRBJ1-5, is as follows: GAGVSQSPRYKVAKRGQDVALRCDPISGHVSLFWYQQALGQGPEFLTYFQNEAQLDKSGLPSDRFFAERPEGSVSTLKIQRTQQEDSAVYLCASSLQGLGQGQPQHFGDGTRLSIL.

The V gene is TRBV2, the J gene TRBJ2-5, with 7 bases matching TRBD2. CDR1 and CDR2 (germline): SNHLY, FYNNEI. V dropped 4 bases and J dropped 4; count of bases not matched to a gene: 9. This CDR3 region has 15 residues. CDR3 residues: CASSGPGLLGETQYF. CDR3 coding DNA: TGTGCCAGCAGTGGGCCGGGACTACTAGGAGAGACCCAGTACTTC.

This chain uses TRBV10-2 with TRBJ2-5; perhaps D is TRBD1 or TRBD2 (6 bases each). V lost 8 bases, J lost 2 bases, and 21 bases lay in between. CDR1 is WSHSY, CDR2 SAAADI, per germline. The CDR3 is 16 residues long. The CDR3 sequence is CASGRGVRGGQETQYF. The CDR3 nucleotides read TGCGCCAGCGGGCGGGGCGTCAGGGGAGGTCAAGAGACCCAGTACTTC.

As to this clone: A read error may be the cause here, since a much bigger clone is one base away. The chain couples TRBV7-7 to TRBJ2-5, with 15 bases fitting TRBD2. The length of the CDR3 is 16 residues. The V segment lost 4 bases and the J segment 2 bases; nucleotides outside the gene matches: 2. CDR1 is SSHAT and CDR2 is FNYEAQ in the germline V gene (reference sequence). In DNA form, the CDR3 reads TGTGCCAGCAGCTCAGGACTAGCGGGAGGGCAAGAGACCCAGTACTTC. Translating it yields CASSSGLAGGQETQYF.

This chain connects TRBV19 to TRBJ2-7; tentatively, D is TRBD1 (7 bases). The germline V and J ends were trimmed by 6 bases and 3 bases, with 18 bases remaining between them. The length of the CDR3 is 15 residues. The germline V gene has CDR1 LNHDA and CDR2 SQIVND (reference sequence). The CDR3 DNA reads as TGTGCCAGTAGCGCGATCACAGGGGAGGACTACGAGCAGTACTTC. Translated, it gives CASSAITGEDYEQYF. Looking up the rest from reference TRBV19 and TRBJ2-7 gives the full variable domain: DGGITQSPKYLFRKEGQNVTLSCEQNLNHDAMYWYRQDPGQGLRLIYYSQIVNDFQKGDIAEGYSVSREKKESFPLTVTSAQKNPTAFYLCASSAITGEDYEQYFGPGTRLTVT.

V and J are TRBV25-1 and TRBJ2-1; 7 bases are a match to TRBD2. V was pared by 6 bases and J by 10 bases, with 12 bases of the junction left unmatched. This CDR3 is 14 amino acids long. Germline V lookup: CDR1 MGHDK, CDR2 SYGVNS. The CDR3 coding sequence is TGTGCCAGCAGCCCCAAAACGGGGGGATGGGAGCAGTTCTTC. Translation gives CASSPKTGGWEQFF.

The chain links TRBV7-2 to TRBJ2-5, with 12 nucleotides matching TRBD2. CDR1 and CDR2 from the germline V gene are SGHTA and FQGNSA. J was trimmed by 5 bases and V by 6 bases; bases with no gene match: 10. CDR3 length equals 16 residues. This chain's CDR3 is CASRKGGLAGGETQYF. The CDR3 DNA sequence: TGTGCCAGCAGGAAGGGGGGCCTAGCGGGAGGGGAGACCCAGTACTTC.

The gene calls are TRBV6-1 and TRBJ2-7; no firm D call. Looked up from germline, CDR1 is MNHNS and CDR2 is SASEGT. CDR3 length equals 12 residues. Trimming stripped 5 bases from V and 4 bases from J, with 9 bases between. The CDR3 sequence is CASSIDQYEQYF. CDR3 coding DNA: TGTGCCAGCAGTATAGACCAGTACGAGCAGTACTTC.

V and J are TRBV28 and TRBJ2-1; D remains unclear. CDR1 is MDHEN and CDR2 is SYDVKM in the germline V gene. V lost 5 bases and J lost 1, with 12 bases in between. This CDR3 has 15 residues. CDR3 protein: CASSPRVASYNEQFF. Written as DNA, the CDR3 is TGTGCCAGCAGTCCTCGGGTAGCTTCCTACAATGAGCAGTTCTTC.

A remark on this clone: The sample holds other DNA sequences that translate to the same CDR3. The CDR3 DNA follows: TGTGCCAGTAGTCCAGGGACGGACTATGGCTACACCTTC. Translating it yields CASSPGTDYGYTF. The chain couples TRBV19 to TRBJ1-2; tentative D call: TRBD1 (5 bases). CDR1 and CDR2 from the germline V gene are LNHDA and SQIVND (reference sequence). V lost 5 bases to trimming and J lost 3 bases, with 10 bases between them. CDR3 length equals 13 residues.

This clone appeared many times. The V and J genes are TRBV5-1 and TRBJ2-2; D not certain. The CDR3 consists of 14 residues. The V gene lost 0 bases and the J gene lost 7 bases, with 10 bases spanning the gap. Looked up from germline, CDR1 is SGHRS and CDR2 is YFSETQ. CDR3 nucleotides: TGCGCCAGCAGCTTGGAGGGAATCGGCGGGGAGCTGTTTTTT. Protein sequence: CASSLEGIGGELFF. Full variable domain (missing parts from reference TRBV5-1 and TRBJ2-2): KAGVTQTPRYLIKTRGQQVTLSCSPISGHRSVSWYQQTPGQGLQFLFEYFSETQRNKGNFPGRFSGRQFSNSRSEMNVSTLELGDSALYLCASSLEGIGGELFFGEGSRLTVL.

The chain uses TRBV2 and TRBJ2-7; 14 nucleotides line up with TRBD2. J gave up 3 bases and V 5 bases, and 12 bases lay outside the gene matches. Germline V gene lookup returns CDR1 SNHLY and CDR2 FYNNEI. CDR3 length: 18 amino acids. The CDR3 sequence is CASSPPPGLAGVNYEQYF. CDR3 nucleotides: TGTGCCAGCAGTCCCCCCCCGGGACTAGCGGGAGTAAACTACGAGCAGTACTTC.

This sequence joins TRBV5-1 and TRBJ2-3; D call uncertain. Per germline, CDR1 SGHRS and CDR2 YFSETQ. Trimming left V 0 bases short and J 4 bases short, with 15 bases between. The CDR3 has 16 residues. CDR3 sequence reads: CASSLANRADADTQYF. The CDR3, as DNA: TGCGCCAGCAGCTTGGCCAATCGGGCAGATGCAGATACGCAGTATTTT.

The CDR3 DNA reads TGTGCCAGTAGTCCTCAACCCGACAGGAGCTATGGCTACACCTTC. The encoded protein is CASSPQPDRSYGYTF. V gene TRBV19 combines with J gene TRBJ1-2; D is perhaps TRBD1 (6 bases). V was shortened by 5 bases and J by 4 bases, with 17 bases between the two germline ends. Germline-derived CDR1 and CDR2 are LNHDA and SQIVND (reference sequence). The CDR3 has 15 amino acids.

On this clone: This clone may be a read error of a much larger clone one base away. The same CDR3 arises from other DNA sequences in this sample as well. The V call is TRBV28, the J call TRBJ1-5; 9 bases line up with TRBD1. The CDR3 covers 14 residues. Germline V gene data show CDR1 as MDHEN and CDR2 as SYDVKM. The V and J ends lost 5 bases and 4 bases, in that order; junction bases with no gene match: 3. The CDR3 DNA reads as TGTGCCAGCAGTCCAGGACAGGGGAATCAGCCCCAGCATTTT. It encodes CASSPGQGNQPQHF.

This clone has more than one count but fewer than ten. The rearrangement uses TRBV10-3 and TRBJ1-1, with D tentatively TRBD1 (5 bases). The CDR3 is made up of 16 amino acids. Trimming removed 3 bases at V and 1 base at J, with 15 bases between. Germline V gene sequence: CDR1 ENHRY, CDR2 SYGVKD. CDR3 protein: CAISDGPGMGNTEAFF. As DNA, the CDR3 is TGTGCCATCAGTGATGGTCCAGGGATGGGGAACACTGAAGCTTTCTTT.

The chain employs TRBV27 and TRBJ1-5; 7 bases line up with TRBD1. There are 16 residues in the CDR3. V lost 7 bases and J lost 4; bases outside the gene matches: 13. CDR1 is MNHEY and CDR2 is SMNVEV in the germline V gene (reference sequence). In DNA form, the CDR3 reads TGTGCCAGCACCAAATTGACAGGGAGGGGAAATCAGCCCCAGCATTTT. Protein: CASTKLTGRGNQPQHF.

J is TRBJ2-2 and V is TRBV5-1, with D tentatively TRBD1 (6 bases). Per the germline V gene, CDR1 is SGHRS and CDR2 is YFSETQ. This CDR3 comprises 18 residues. V was clipped by 0 bases and J by 7 bases, with 22 bases between them. CDR3 sequence reads: CASSLVTGRWIGGGELFF. The CDR3 coding sequence is TGCGCCAGCAGCTTGGTTACAGGGCGGTGGATCGGTGGCGGGGAGCTGTTTTTT.

V gene TRBV19 combines with J gene TRBJ2-7, with D perhaps being TRBD1 or TRBD2 (6 bases each). Germline V lookup: CDR1 LNHDA, CDR2 SQIVND (reference sequence). Between the trimmed V and J ends, which lost 3 bases and 4 bases, there was a span of 10 bases. CDR3 length: 13 amino acids. CDR3 amino acids: CASSMGGHYEQYF. Here the CDR3 DNA reads TGTGCCAGTAGTATGGGGGGCCATTACGAGCAGTACTTC.

This chain joins TRBV6-4 and TRBJ1-5, with D unresolved. CDR1 is MRHNA, CDR2 SNTAGT, per germline. V was trimmed by 4 bases and J by 8 bases, leaving 18 bases between them. This CDR3 has 15 residues. The CDR3 here is CASSGETLGAEPQHF. CDR3 bases: TGTGCCAGCAGTGGGGAAACTTTAGGTGCGGAGCCCCAGCATTTT.